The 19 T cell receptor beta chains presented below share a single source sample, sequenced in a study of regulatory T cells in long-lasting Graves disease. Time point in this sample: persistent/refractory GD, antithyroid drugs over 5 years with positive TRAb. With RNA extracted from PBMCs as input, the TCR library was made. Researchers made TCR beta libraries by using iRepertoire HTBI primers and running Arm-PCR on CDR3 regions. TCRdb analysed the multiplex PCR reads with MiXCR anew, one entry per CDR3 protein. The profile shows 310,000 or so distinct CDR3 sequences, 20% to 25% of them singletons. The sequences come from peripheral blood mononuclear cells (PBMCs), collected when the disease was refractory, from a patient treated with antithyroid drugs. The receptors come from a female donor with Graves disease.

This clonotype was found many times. In DNA, the CDR3 is TGTGCCACCAGCTTTCTTGGGGGCGCGGACTATGGCTACACCTTC. The encoded protein is CATSFLGGADYGYTF. The chain uses TRBV15 and TRBJ1-2; possibly TRBD1 for D (6 bases). V shed 5 bases and J shed 3 bases, with 16 bases lying between them. This CDR3 is 15 amino acids long. Germline CDR1 is LNHNV and CDR2 is YYDKDF (reference sequence).

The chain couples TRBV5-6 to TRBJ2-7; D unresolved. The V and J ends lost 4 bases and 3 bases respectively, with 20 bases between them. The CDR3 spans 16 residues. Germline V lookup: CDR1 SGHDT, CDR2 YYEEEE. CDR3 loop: CASSRPSGEGVYEQYF. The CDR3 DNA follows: TGTGCCAGCAGCAGACCATCGGGTGAAGGTGTCTACGAGCAGTACTTC.

The CDR3 DNA is TGTGCCAGCAGCTTACTCGGACAGGCCACCTATGGCTACACCTTC. The encoded protein is CASSLLGQATYGYTF. The J gene is TRBJ1-2, the V gene TRBV7-2, with TRBD1 identical over 7 bases. This CDR3 has 15 residues. Germline CDR1 reads SGHTA; CDR2 reads FQGNSA. Trimming cost V 2 bases and J 4 bases; bases outside gene matches: 7.

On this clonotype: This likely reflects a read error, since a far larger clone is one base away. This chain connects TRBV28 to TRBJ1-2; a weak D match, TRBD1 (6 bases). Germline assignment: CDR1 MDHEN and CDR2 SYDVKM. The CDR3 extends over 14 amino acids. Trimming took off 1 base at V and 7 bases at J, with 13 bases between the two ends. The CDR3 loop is CASSLSLTGCGYTF. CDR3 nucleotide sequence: TGTGCCAGCAGTTTATCCCTGACAGGCTGTGGCTACACCTTC.

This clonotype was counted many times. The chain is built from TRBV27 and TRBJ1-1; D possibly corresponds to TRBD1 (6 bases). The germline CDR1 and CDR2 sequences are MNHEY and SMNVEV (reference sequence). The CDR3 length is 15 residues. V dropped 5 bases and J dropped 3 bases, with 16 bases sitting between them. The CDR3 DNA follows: TGTGCCAGCAGTACCACAGGGTTAGGGCACACTGAAGCTTTCTTT. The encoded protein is CASSTTGLGHTEAFF.

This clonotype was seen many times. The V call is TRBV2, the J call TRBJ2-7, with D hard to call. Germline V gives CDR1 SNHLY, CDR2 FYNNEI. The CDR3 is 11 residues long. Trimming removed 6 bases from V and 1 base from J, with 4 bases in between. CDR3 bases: TGTGCCAGCAGGGGATCCTACGAGCAGTACTTC. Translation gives CASRGSYEQYF.

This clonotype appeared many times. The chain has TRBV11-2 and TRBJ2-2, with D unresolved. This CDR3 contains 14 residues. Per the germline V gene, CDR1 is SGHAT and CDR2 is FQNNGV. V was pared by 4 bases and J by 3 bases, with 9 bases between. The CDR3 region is CASSSVKHTGELFF. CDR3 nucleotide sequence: TGTGCCAGCAGCTCTGTTAAACACACCGGGGAGCTGTTTTTT.

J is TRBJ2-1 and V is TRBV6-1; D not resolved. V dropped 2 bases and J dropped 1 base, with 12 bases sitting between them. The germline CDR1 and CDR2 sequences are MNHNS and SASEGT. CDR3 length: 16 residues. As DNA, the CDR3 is TGTGCCAGCAGTGAACACGACCGTGGGTCCTACAATGAGCAGTTCTTC. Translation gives CASSEHDRGSYNEQFF.

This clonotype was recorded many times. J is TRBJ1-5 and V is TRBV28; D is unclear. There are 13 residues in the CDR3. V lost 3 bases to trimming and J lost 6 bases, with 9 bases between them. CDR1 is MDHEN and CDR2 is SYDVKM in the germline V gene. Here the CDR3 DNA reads TGTGCCAGCAGTTTGATGGCTGGTCAGCCCCAGCATTTT. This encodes CASSLMAGQPQHF.

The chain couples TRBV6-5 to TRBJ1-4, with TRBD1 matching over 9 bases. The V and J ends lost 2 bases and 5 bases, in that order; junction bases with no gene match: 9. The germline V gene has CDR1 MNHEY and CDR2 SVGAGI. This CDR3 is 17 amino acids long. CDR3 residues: CASSYTSGTGTNEKLFF. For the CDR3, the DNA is TGTGCCAGCAGTTACACATCCGGGACAGGGACGAATGAAAAACTGTTTTTT.

CDR3 loop: CATSLGGRNEQFF. DNA for the CDR3: TGTGCCACCTCCCTGGGGGGTCGGAATGAGCAGTTCTTC. V gene TRBV11-1 combines with J gene TRBJ2-1, with D possibly TRBD2 on 6 matching bases. CDR3 size: 13 residues. V lost 10 bases, J lost 7 bases, and 17 bases lay in between. Germline loops: CDR1 SGHAT, CDR2 FQDESV (reference sequence).

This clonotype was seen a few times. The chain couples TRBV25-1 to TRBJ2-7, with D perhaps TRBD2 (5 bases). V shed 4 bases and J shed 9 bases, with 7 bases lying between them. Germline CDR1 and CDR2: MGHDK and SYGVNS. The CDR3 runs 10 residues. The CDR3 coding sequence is TGTGCCAGCAGTGCCGAGGGGCAGTACTTC. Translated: CASSAEGQYF.

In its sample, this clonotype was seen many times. CDR3 DNA sequence: TGTGCCAGCAGTTTATCGTGGAGACTAGCAGTATACGAGCAGTACTTC. Translated: CASSLSWRLAVYEQYF. This chain uses TRBV27 with TRBJ2-7; 7 bases align to TRBD2. The germline CDR1 and CDR2 sequences are MNHEY and SMNVEV (reference sequence). Trimming cost V 0 bases and J 4 bases; bases outside gene matches: 9. This CDR3 has 16 residues.

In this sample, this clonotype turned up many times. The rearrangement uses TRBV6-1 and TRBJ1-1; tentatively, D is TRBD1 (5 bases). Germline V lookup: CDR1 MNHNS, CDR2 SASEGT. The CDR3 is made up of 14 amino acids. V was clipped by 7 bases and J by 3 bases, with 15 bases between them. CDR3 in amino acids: CASTPIGADTEAFF. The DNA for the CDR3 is TGTGCCAGCACCCCCATTGGGGCGGACACTGAAGCTTTCTTT.

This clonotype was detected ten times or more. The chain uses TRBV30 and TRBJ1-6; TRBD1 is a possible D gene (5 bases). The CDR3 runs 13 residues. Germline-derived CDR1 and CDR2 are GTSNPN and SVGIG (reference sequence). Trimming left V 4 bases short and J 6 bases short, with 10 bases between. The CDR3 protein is CAWTPGSNSPLHF. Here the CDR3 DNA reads TGTGCCTGGACCCCAGGGAGTAATTCACCCCTCCACTTT.

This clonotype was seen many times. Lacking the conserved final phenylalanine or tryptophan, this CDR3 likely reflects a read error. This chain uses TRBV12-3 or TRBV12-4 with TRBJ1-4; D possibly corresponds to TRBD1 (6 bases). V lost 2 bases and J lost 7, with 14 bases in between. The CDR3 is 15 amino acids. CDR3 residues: CASSLSQGRGEKLFS. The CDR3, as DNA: TGTGCCAGCAGTTTATCGCAGGGGAGAGGTGAAAAACTGTTTTCT.

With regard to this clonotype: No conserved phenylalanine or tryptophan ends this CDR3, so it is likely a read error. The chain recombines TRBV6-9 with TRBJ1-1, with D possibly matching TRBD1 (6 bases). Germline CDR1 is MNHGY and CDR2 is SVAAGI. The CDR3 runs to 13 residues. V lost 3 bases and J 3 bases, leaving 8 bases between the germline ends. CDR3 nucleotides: TGTGCCAGCAGTTACCACAGGGACACTGAAGCTTTCCTT. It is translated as CASSYHRDTEAFL.

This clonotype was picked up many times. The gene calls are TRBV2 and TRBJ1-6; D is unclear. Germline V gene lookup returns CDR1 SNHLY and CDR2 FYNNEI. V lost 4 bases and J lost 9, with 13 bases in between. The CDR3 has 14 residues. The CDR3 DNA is TGTGCCAGCAGTGGTGATACATACGGTTCACCCCTCCACTTT. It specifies CASSGDTYGSPLHF.

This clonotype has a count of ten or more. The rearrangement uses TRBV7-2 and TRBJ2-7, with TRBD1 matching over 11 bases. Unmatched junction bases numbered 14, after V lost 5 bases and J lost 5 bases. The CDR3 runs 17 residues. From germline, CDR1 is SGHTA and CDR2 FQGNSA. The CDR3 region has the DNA TGTGCCAGCAGCCCCATCGGCCCCGGGACAGGGGGGGACGAGCAGTACTTC. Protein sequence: CASSPIGPGTGGDEQYF.